What follows is one T cell receptor beta chain and its context. This entry is derived from a study of blood T cell repertoires in COVID-19. As for the study in general: Both acute and convalescent COVID-19 samples were obtained from the United States, Italy and Spain. PBMCs, B-cell-depleted T cells, or T cells were the source of the cDNA or gDNA that made up the material.

The germline gives CDR1 MDHEN, CDR2 SYDVKM. The CDR3 length is 16 residues. Trimming cost V 5 bases and J 6 bases, with 23 bases left between them. How the authors handled the data: Reference gene primer amplification in the assay estimated nucleated cell counts. TCRdb keeps only in-frame clones here, not all; method: immunoSEQ multiplex PCR. V and J calls and clone size follow that table, whereas D and trimming were derived from the DNA. The sample includes around 300,000 clones, roughly 85% of them seen just once. The rearrangement links TRBV28 to TRBJ2-7; a possible D gene is TRBD1 (5 bases). The clonotype was recovered from a woman in her 30s with active or convalescent COVID-19. Material: peripheral blood. In DNA form, the CDR3 reads TGTGCCAGCAGTGACCTGGGGCTCTGGTCTACTCGCGAGCAGTACTTC. Translated: CASSDLGLWSTREQYF. Drawing the rest from reference TRBV28 and TRBJ2-7, the complete variable domain is DVKVTQSSRYLVKRTGEKVFLECVQDMDHENMFWYRQDPGLGLRLIYFSYDVKMKEKGDIPEGYSVSREKKERFSLILESASTNQTSMYLCASSDLGLWSTREQYFGPGTRLTVT.